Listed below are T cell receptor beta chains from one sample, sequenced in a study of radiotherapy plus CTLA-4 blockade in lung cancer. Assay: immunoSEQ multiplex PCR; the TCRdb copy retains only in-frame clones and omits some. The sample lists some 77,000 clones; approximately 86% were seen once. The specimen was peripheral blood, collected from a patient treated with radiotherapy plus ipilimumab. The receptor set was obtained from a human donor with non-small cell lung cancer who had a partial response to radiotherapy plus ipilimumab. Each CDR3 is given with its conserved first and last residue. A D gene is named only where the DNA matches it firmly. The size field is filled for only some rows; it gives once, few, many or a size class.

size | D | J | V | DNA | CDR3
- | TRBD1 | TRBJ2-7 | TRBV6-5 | TGTGCCAGCAGTTTCCTGGACAGGGCCTGGGACGAGCAGTACTTC | CASSFLDRAWDEQYF
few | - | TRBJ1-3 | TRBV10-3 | TGTGCCATCAGTGAGTCGACGGGGGCTGGAAACACCATATATTTT | CAISESTGAGNTIYF
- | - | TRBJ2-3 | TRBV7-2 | TGTGCCAGCAGCACCAATGGGGGAGGTGTCCCAGATACGCAGTATTTT | CASSTNGGGVPDTQYF
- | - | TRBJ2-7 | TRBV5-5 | TGTGCCAGCAGCGCCGGGCAGGGCTCCTACGAGCAGTACTTC | CASSAGQGSYEQYF
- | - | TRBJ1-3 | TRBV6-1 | TGTGCCAGCAGTCTACGCCGTGGAAACACCATATATTTT | CASSLRRGNTIYF
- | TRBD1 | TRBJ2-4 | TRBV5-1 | TGCGCCAGCAGCTCGGGACAGGGCTGGGGCATTCAGTACTTC | CASSSGQGWGIQYF
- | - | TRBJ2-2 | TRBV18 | TGTGCCAGCTCACCGCTGGGCCGGGGCACCGGGGAGCTGTTTTTT | CASSPLGRGTGELFF
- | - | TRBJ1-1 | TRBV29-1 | TGCAGCCATGGGATTGGGGGGGTGAACACTGAAGCTTTCTTT | CSHGIGGVNTEAFF
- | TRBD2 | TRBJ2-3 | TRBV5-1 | TGCGCCAGCAGCTTGGTTCGGCGGGAGATCACAGATACGCAGTATTTT | CASSLVRREITDTQYF
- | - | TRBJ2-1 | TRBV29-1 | TGCAGCGTTGAACAGGGCCCCTACAATGAGCAGTTCTTC | CSVEQGPYNEQFF
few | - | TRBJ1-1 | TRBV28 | TGTGCCAGCAGCCTGGGGCCAGGTGAAACTGAAGCTTTCTTT | CASSLGPGETEAFF
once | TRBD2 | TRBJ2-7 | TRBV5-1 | TGCGCCAGCAGCTTGGGGACTAGCGGGAGCTACGAGCAGTACTTC | CASSLGTSGSYEQYF
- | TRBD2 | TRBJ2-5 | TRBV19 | TGTGCCAGTAGTATAGCGGGAGGGGAGGCCCAGTACTTC | CASSIAGGEAQYF
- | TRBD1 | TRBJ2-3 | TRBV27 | TGTGCCAGCAGTTTAAAACTGTACCGGGACAGGGGGACGGTTGCAGATACGCAGTATTTT | CASSLKLYRDRGTVADTQYF
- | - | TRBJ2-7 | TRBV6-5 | TGTGCCAGCAGTTACTATGACCGGGTGGAGCAGTACTTC | CASSYYDRVEQYF
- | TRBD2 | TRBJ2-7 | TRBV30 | TGTGCCTGGAGGAGCGGGAGGTACGAGCAGTACTTC | CAWRSGRYEQYF
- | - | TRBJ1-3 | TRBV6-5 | TGTGCCAGCAGTTACTCGGGTCAGGGTCGAAACACCATATATTTT | CASSYSGQGRNTIYF
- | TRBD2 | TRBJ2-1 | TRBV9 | TGTGCCAGCAGCGTACAAGCGGGAGGGGGGTACAATGAGCAGTTCTTC | CASSVQAGGGYNEQFF
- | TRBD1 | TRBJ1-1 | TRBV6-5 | TGTGCCAGCAGTTACAGGGGACAGACCGAAGCTTTCTTT | CASSYRGQTEAFF
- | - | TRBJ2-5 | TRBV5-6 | TGTGCCAGCAGTCGCATCACGGGTTCCGAGACCCAGTACTTC | CASSRITGSETQYF
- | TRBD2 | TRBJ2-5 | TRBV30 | TGTGCCTGGAGTAGCGGGTCGGGGACTAGCGTAGGAGAGACCCAGTACTTC | CAWSSGSGTSVGETQYF
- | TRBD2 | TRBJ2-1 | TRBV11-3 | TGTGCCAGCAGCTTAGATCTAGCGGGAGGTAGTTCCTACAATGAGCAGTTCTTC | CASSLDLAGGSSYNEQFF
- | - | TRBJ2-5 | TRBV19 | TGTGCCAGTAGCCAATCAGGGGCCCAAGAGACCCAGTACTTC | CASSQSGAQETQYF
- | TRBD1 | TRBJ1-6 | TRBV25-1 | TGTGCCAGCAGCGACAGGGGGCACAATTCACCCCTCCACTTT | CASSDRGHNSPLHF
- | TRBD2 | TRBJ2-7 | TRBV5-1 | TGCGCCAGCAGCTTGCTCAGCGGGGTGGGTGAGCAGTACTTC | CASSLLSGVGEQYF